This T cell receptor (beta chain) was obtained from a study of T cell changes during pregnancy in multiple sclerosis. Clones were read by immunoSEQ multiplex PCR, and TCRdb kept only the in-frame ones, dropping some. The sample carries some 97,000 clones, about 94% recorded once. The CDR3 runs 15 residues. The V gene end was trimmed by 5 bases and the J gene end by 4 bases; junction bases not matched to a gene: 3. Germline V gene sequence: CDR1 MNHEY, CDR2 SVGAGI. This rearrangement joins TRBV6-5 to TRBJ2-2; 11 bases align to TRBD2. The clonotype originates from a female donor with multiple sclerosis, enrolled in a pregnancy study. Material: peripheral blood, obtained before pregnancy. CDR3 sequence: CASSPTSGGTGELFF. The CDR3, as DNA: TGTGCCAGCAGTCCTACTAGCGGGGGCACCGGGGAGCTGTTTTTT.